This T cell receptor beta chain was sequenced in a study of T cell clones after liver transplantation. Study context: At least one year of complete immunosuppression withdrawal without enzymes over twice normal defined tolerance.

Some clones are missing from TCRdb's copy, which holds only in-frame ones; the method was immunoSEQ multiplex PCR. The table records roughly 12,000 clones, less than 85% of them present only once. This clone has a single count. This CDR3 spans 15 amino acids. V was trimmed by 0 bases and J by 3 bases, leaving 12 bases between them. Germline loops: CDR1 MGHRA, CDR2 YSYEKL. The rearrangement uses TRBV4-1 and TRBJ2-7; D is uncertain. Sequenced here: CD8+ T cells from blood, sampled at the 22-month timepoint. The sequence was collected from a human patient who received a liver transplant. Some T cells may have originated in the graft donor. CDR3 in amino acids: CASSQDIASDYEQYF. The CDR3 DNA reads as TGCGCCAGCAGCCAAGATATAGCTAGTGACTACGAGCAGTACTTC.